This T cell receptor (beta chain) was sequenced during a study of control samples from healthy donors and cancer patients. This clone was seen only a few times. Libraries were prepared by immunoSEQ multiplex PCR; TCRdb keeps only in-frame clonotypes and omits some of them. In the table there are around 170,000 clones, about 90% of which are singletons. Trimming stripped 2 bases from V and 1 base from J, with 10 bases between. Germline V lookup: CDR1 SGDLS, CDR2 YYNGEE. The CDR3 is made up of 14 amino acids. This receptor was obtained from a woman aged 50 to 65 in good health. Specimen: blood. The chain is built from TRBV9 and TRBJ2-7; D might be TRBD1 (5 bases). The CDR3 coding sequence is TGTGCCAGCAGCGTCCTCGACAGATCCTACGAGCAGTACTTC. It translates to CASSVLDRSYEQYF.